Listed below are T cell receptor beta chains from one sample, sequenced in a study of cytomegalovirus exposure and HLA in healthy donors. Using immunoSEQ multiplex PCR, the repertoire was profiled, and TCRdb retains in-frame clones only, with some absent. Of fewer than 150,000 clones in the sample, 80% were seen once. Specimen: PBMCs. These receptors all stem from a male donor in good health and CMV-seronegative. Each CDR3 is given with its conserved first and last residue. The D gene is left open where the match is weak. Where a row states a size, it is once, few, many or the class of an expanded clone; other rows omit it.

j_gene: TRBJ1-1; abundance: NA; v_gene: TRBV6-1; d_gene: NA; CDR3nt: TGTGCCAGCATGCAGGGCTACAACACTGAAGCTTTCTTT; CDR3aa: CASMQGYNTEAFF
j_gene: TRBJ2-5; abundance: NA; v_gene: TRBV5-1; d_gene: TRBD1; CDR3nt: TGCGCCAGCAGCCTACAGGGGGCCCAAGAGACCCAGTACTTC; CDR3aa: CASSLQGAQETQYF
j_gene: TRBJ1-2; abundance: NA; v_gene: TRBV28; d_gene: TRBD1; CDR3nt: TGTGCCAGCAGTTCGGAGGGGACAGTATATGGCTACACCTTC; CDR3aa: CASSSEGTVYGYTF
j_gene: TRBJ1-1; abundance: NA; v_gene: TRBV6-5; d_gene: NA; CDR3nt: TGTGCCAGCAGTTACGGCCAGGAGGTCGCCACTGAAGCTTTCTTT; CDR3aa: CASSYGQEVATEAFF
j_gene: TRBJ2-7; abundance: NA; v_gene: TRBV10-3; d_gene: NA; CDR3nt: TGTGCCATCAGCCAAATCGGACAGTCCTACGAGCAGTACTTC; CDR3aa: CAISQIGQSYEQYF
j_gene: TRBJ2-5; abundance: NA; v_gene: TRBV4-3; d_gene: TRBD1; CDR3nt: TGCGCCAGCAGCCCAGGGGGAAGCAGGACGGAGACCCAGTACTTC; CDR3aa: CASSPGGSRTETQYF
j_gene: TRBJ1-4; abundance: once; v_gene: TRBV6-5; d_gene: NA; CDR3nt: TGTGCCAGCAGCAGAAACAGCAATGATGAAAAACTGTTTTTT; CDR3aa: CASSRNSNDEKLFF
j_gene: TRBJ2-2; abundance: NA; v_gene: TRBV7-8; d_gene: TRBD1; CDR3nt: TGTGCCAGCAGCCTCAGCCGAGACAGGGCCTTAGGCGGGGAGCTGTTTTTT; CDR3aa: CASSLSRDRALGGELFF
j_gene: TRBJ2-5; abundance: few; v_gene: TRBV9; d_gene: TRBD2; CDR3nt: TGTGCCAGCAGCCGGGACTATAAAGAGACCCAGTACTTC; CDR3aa: CASSRDYKETQYF
j_gene: TRBJ1-2; abundance: NA; v_gene: TRBV10-3; d_gene: TRBD1; CDR3nt: TGTGCCATCAGTGAAAAGGGACAGGACCCCTATGGCTACACCTTC; CDR3aa: CAISEKGQDPYGYTF
j_gene: TRBJ1-2; abundance: NA; v_gene: TRBV23-1; d_gene: NA; CDR3nt: TGCGCCAGCAGACAGTATGGCTACACCTTC; CDR3aa: CASRQYGYTF
j_gene: TRBJ1-4; abundance: NA; v_gene: TRBV9; d_gene: NA; CDR3nt: TGTGCCAGCAGCGTAGCAGGGACTCGGGGAGAAAAACTGTTTTTT; CDR3aa: CASSVAGTRGEKLFF
j_gene: TRBJ2-3; abundance: NA; v_gene: TRBV5-1; d_gene: NA; CDR3nt: TGCGCCAGCAGCGAGGGAGGAGATACGCAGTATTTT; CDR3aa: CASSEGGDTQYF
j_gene: TRBJ2-1; abundance: NA; v_gene: TRBV5-5; d_gene: TRBD1; CDR3nt: TGTGCCAGCTTCCAACTAGGGGGCACTAGCAATGAGCAGTTCTTC; CDR3aa: CASFQLGGTSNEQFF
j_gene: TRBJ1-6; abundance: once; v_gene: TRBV7-2; d_gene: NA; CDR3nt: TGTGCCAGCAGCTTAGTACCGGGGTCAAATTCACCCCTCCACTTT; CDR3aa: CASSLVPGSNSPLHF
j_gene: TRBJ1-4; abundance: once; v_gene: TRBV19; d_gene: TRBD1; CDR3nt: TGTGCCAGTAATCCCACAGGGGGTCCTAATGAAAAACTGTTTTTT; CDR3aa: CASNPTGGPNEKLFF
j_gene: TRBJ1-6; abundance: NA; v_gene: TRBV7-2; d_gene: NA; CDR3nt: TGTGCCAGCAGCTTAGTGGCCGATTCACCCCTCCACTTT; CDR3aa: CASSLVADSPLHF
j_gene: TRBJ1-1; abundance: few; v_gene: TRBV29-1; d_gene: NA; CDR3nt: TGCAGCGTTGTCCCCAGGGTAGGCACTGAAGCTTTCTTT; CDR3aa: CSVVPRVGTEAFF
j_gene: TRBJ2-1; abundance: NA; v_gene: TRBV5-4; d_gene: NA; CDR3nt: TGTGCCAGCAGCTTGTGGGGGGGCTTCGTCAATGAGCAGTTCTTC; CDR3aa: CASSLWGGFVNEQFF